This T cell receptor beta chain appears in the sequencing data of a study of shared clonotypes between healthy human individuals. About the research overall: A couple of women and a few men aged 18 to 49 made up the donors. Every donor yielded three CD4 naive, three CD4 memory, two CD8 naive and one CD8 memory plate.

Using immunoSEQ multiplex PCR, the repertoire was profiled, and TCRdb retains in-frame clones only, with some absent. The sample contains approximately 2,200,000 clones, 90% to 95% of which appear only once. The naive CD8 population came from CD45RO-negative cells selected for CCR7, without terminally differentiated effector memory CD45RA+ cells. Adult Caucasians living in Nashville, Tennessee made up all of the donors. Study-wide results and caveats: The study found roughly 5.3% of naive CD4 clonotypes shared across several donors.

This clone was counted a single time. Its antigen is undetermined. J gave up 3 bases and V 3 bases, and 7 bases lay outside the gene matches. Germline CDR1 reads SEHNR; CDR2 reads FQNEAQ (reference sequence). The CDR3 loop spans 16 amino acids. The sample taken for sequencing was naive CD8+ T cells from PBMCs. The V and J genes are TRBV7-9 and TRBJ2-5, with TRBD2 matching over 10 bases. The clonotype originates from a man younger than 35 in good health. Some clones in this sample may be carry-over from other donors' samples. The CDR3 DNA follows: TGTGCCAGCAGCTTTCGACTCGGGACTAGCGAAGAGACCCAGTACTTC. It yields the protein CASSFRLGTSEETQYF.